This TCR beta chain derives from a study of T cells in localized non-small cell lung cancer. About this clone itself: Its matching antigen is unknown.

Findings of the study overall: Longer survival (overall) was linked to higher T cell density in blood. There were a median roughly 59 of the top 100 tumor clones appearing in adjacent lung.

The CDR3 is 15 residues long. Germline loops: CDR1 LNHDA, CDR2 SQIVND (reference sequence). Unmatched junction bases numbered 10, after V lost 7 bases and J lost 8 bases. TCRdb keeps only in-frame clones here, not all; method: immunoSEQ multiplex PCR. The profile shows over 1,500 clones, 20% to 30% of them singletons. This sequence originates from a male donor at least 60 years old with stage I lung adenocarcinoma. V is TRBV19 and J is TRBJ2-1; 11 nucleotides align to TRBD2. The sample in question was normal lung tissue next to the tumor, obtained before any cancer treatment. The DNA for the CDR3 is TGTGCCAGTAAGGGGTGGACTAGCGGGTCAGATGAGCAGTTCTTC. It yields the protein CASKGWTSGSDEQFF.